This is a list of T cell receptor beta chains from one sample in a study of T cell repertoires in cytomegalovirus infection. TCRdb reprocessed the reads with MiXCR, giving one entry per CDR3 protein. The sample lists some 100,000 distinct CDR3 sequences; less than 25% were seen once. Material for sequencing was CD8+ T cells from PBMCs. These receptors all come from a human donor in good health (CMV status not recorded). Some clones in this sample may be carry-over from other donors' samples. The conserved cysteine and the conserved F or W are not part of the CDR3 here. Each record gives: J gene, V gene, CDR3 protein.

TRBJ1-5 | TRBV6-1 | ASSAQGNQPQH
TRBJ2-7 | TRBV12-3/TRBV12-4 | ASSLDTIRVQY
TRBJ2-7 | TRBV27 | ASSRTGTGDHPLYEQY
TRBJ2-1 | TRBV5-3 | ARSRTSGRAANEQF
TRBJ2-5 | TRBV5-6 | ASSPDRIRQETQY
TRBJ2-2 | TRBV29-1 | SARGVTGELF
TRBJ1-5 | TRBV6-8 | ASSTLGQSNQPQH
TRBJ1-2 | TRBV12-3/TRBV12-4 | ASSLRQGTYGYT
TRBJ2-7 | TRBV4-2 | ASSQSVSPPGPDEQY
TRBJ2-3 | TRBV20-1 | SARGSGGKRNFTDTQY
TRBJ2-5 | TRBV28 | ASDSLHKGQETQY
TRBJ2-2 | TRBV6-2/TRBV6-3 | AGEEPGELF
TRBJ2-3 | TRBV19 | ASSIVPGNTDTQY
TRBJ2-2 | TRBV7-2 | ASPRGQGFTGELF
TRBJ2-1 | TRBV19 | ASSQLPLGGGSDEQF
TRBJ1-2 | TRBV12-3/TRBV12-4 | ASSSNSVYYGYT
TRBJ2-3 | TRBV25-1 | ASSPTSESPDTQY
TRBJ1-1 | TRBV5-6 | ASSIGQGRAEAF
TRBJ2-1 | TRBV6-2/TRBV6-3 | ASTLGTVYNEQF
TRBJ1-1 | TRBV10-3 | ATGDGSMNTEAF
TRBJ2-1 | TRBV6-1 | ASTPRVDSYNEQF
TRBJ2-1 | TRBV11-2 | ASRTSGDRNEQF